This T cell receptor beta chain was captured by sequencing in a study of T-cell reconstitution after alpha-beta-depleted transplantation in children. A TCRbeta library incorporating unique molecular identifiers was prepared. MiXCR was run by TCRdb on the PCR reads, yielding one entry per CDR3 protein. The data contain 250,000 to 300,000 distinct CDR3 sequences, around 10% of them seen just once; the ten biggest clones take up around 7.6%. The CDR3 contains 13 residues. V gave up 4 bases and J gave up 0 bases; unmatched junction bases: 3. Germline V gene data show CDR1 as SQVTM and CDR2 as ANQGSEA. Findings of the study overall: Surviving recipient T cells and thymic progenitors produced the high day-60 TCRbeta diversity seen in some patients. Several hundred graft clones that had expanded were reportedly the source of alpha-beta T cells about two months after transplant. Diversity and T-cell counts at one year after transplant derived mostly from new T cells.

Turning to this clonotype: Its matching antigen is unknown.

The J gene is TRBJ2-7, the V gene TRBV29-1; 7 bases agree with TRBD1. The input for sequencing was PBMCs, taken before TCRalphabeta/CD19-depleted stem cell transplant. This TCR was sampled from a boy under two years old with acute myeloid leukemia, due to receive a stem cell transplant. The CDR3 is CSVGTGGSYEQYF. CDR3 DNA: TGCAGCGTTGGGACAGGCGGCTCCTACGAGCAGTACTTC.